The 16 T cell receptor beta chains given below trace back to one sample, sequenced in a study of blood T cell repertoires in COVID-19 (TCRdb year 2020). To prepare the library, the immunoSEQ multiplex PCR assay was applied. TCRdb limited this immuneACCESS table to in-frame rearrangements with V and J called. A share of clones is missing; checked studies link under half to unresolved V genes, and the rest is unexplained. A total of about 250,000 clones appear in this sample, roughly 88% of them only once. The top ten hold 0.87% of the sample. Sequenced input: peripheral blood. The origin of the receptors is a human donor with COVID-19, enrolled during active disease. The donor label of this sample is uncertain.

V and J are TRBV2 and TRBJ2-7, with TRBD1 identical over 9 bases. The CDR3 covers 14 residues. From germline, CDR1 is SNHLY and CDR2 FYNNEI. V lost 6 bases to trimming and J lost 6 bases; unmatched junction nucleotides: 9. The DNA for the CDR3 is TGTGCCAGCAGCCTGACAGGGGGTGAGGGCGAGCAGTACTTC. Amino acid sequence: CASSLTGGEGEQYF.

This clone has only one observation. The gene calls are TRBV11-3 and TRBJ2-2; 11 nucleotides align to TRBD1. Trimming cost V 8 bases and J 6 bases; bases outside gene matches: 8. The germline CDR1 and CDR2 sequences are SGHNT and YENEEA. The CDR3 is 15 amino acids. The DNA for the CDR3 is TGTGCCAGCGCAAAGGGACAGGGGGTTTCCGGGGAGCTGTTTTTT. Protein sequence: CASAKGQGVSGELFF.

This clone was found once. The chain employs TRBV30 and TRBJ1-5; D is unresolved. The CDR3 is made up of 13 amino acids. The V end was cut by 0 bases, the J end by 5 bases, with 8 bases between. Germline V lookup: CDR1 GTSNPN, CDR2 SVGIG (reference sequence). As DNA, the CDR3 is TGTGCCTGGAGTGTCTTTTTAGATCAGCCCCAGCATTTT. Translation gives CAWSVFLDQPQHF. Complete variable domain (other parts from reference TRBV30 and TRBJ1-5): SQTIHQWPATLVQPVGSPLSLECTVEGTSNPNLYWYRQAAGRGLQLLFYSVGIGQISSEVPQNLSASRPQDRQFILSSKKLLLSDSGFYLCAWSVFLDQPQHFGDGTRLSIL.

This chain's CDR3 is CASSLVGLAGAETQYF. Written as DNA, the CDR3 is TGTGCCAGCAGCTTAGTCGGCCTAGCGGGAGCAGAGACCCAGTACTTC. The chain employs TRBV11-2 and TRBJ2-5, with 10 bases matching TRBD2. V gave up 1 base and J gave up 4 bases; unmatched junction bases: 6. Germline assignment: CDR1 SGHAT and CDR2 FQNNGV. This CDR3 has 16 residues.

This chain joins TRBV19 and TRBJ1-3; D possibly corresponds to TRBD1 (5 bases). Deletions cut 4 bases from V and 0 bases from J, with 16 bases between. The CDR3 is made up of 17 amino acids. Germline CDR1 is LNHDA and CDR2 is SQIVND (reference sequence). The CDR3 DNA is TGTGCCAGTAGTAACCTCCGCGGGGGAGACTCTGGAAACACCATATATTTT. Amino acids: CASSNLRGGDSGNTIYF.

The chain carries TRBV3-1 (or the pseudogene TRBV3-2) and TRBJ1-6, with 7 bases aligning to TRBD1. The ends lost 7 bases at V and 7 bases at J; junction bases unmatched: 16. This CDR3 has 17 residues. Germline V gives CDR1 LGHDT, CDR2 YNNKEL (reference sequence). CDR3 sequence (DNA): TGTGCCAGCAACGTCTTAACCGGGACAGCACTGAATTCACCCCTCCACTTT. The encoded protein is CASNVLTGTALNSPLHF.

The sample holds a few counts of this clone. The chain employs TRBV18 and TRBJ2-7; tentative D call: TRBD1 (5 bases). CDR3 length equals 15 residues. The V gene's germline CDR1 is KGHSH and CDR2 LQKENI. V was clipped by 5 bases and J by 0 bases, with 14 bases between them. Written as DNA, the CDR3 is TGTGCCAGCTCATCGACAGCTTACCTCTCCTACGAGCAGTACTTC. Protein: CASSSTAYLSYEQYF.

The chain joins TRBV12-3 or TRBV12-4 to TRBJ2-4, with 8 bases lining up with TRBD2. The CDR3 runs 12 residues. V lost 6 bases, J lost 16 bases, and 11 bases stayed unmatched. The CDR3 reads CASSPPGGDHYF. The CDR3 DNA follows: TGTGCCAGCAGCCCGCCGGGAGGGGACCACTACTTC.

The genes are TRBV7-2 and TRBJ1-2; TRBD1 is a possible D gene (6 bases). The CDR3 runs to 15 residues. With 4 bases removed from V and 6 bases from J, the gap between germline ends came to 18 bases. Germline CDR1 and CDR2: SGHTA and FQGNSA. The CDR3 DNA reads as TGTGCCAGCAGCTCGATGGGTTGGGACACTAATGGCTACACCTTC. Encoded protein: CASSSMGWDTNGYTF.

The chain has TRBV24-1 and TRBJ2-1, with TRBD1 as a possible D gene (5 bases). CDR1 is KGHDR and CDR2 is SFDVKD in the germline V gene. V shed 7 bases and J shed 9 bases, with 15 bases lying between them. The CDR3 is made up of 13 amino acids. Written as DNA, the CDR3 is TGTGCCACCAGCGTCCAGGGTATAGGTGAGCAGTTCTTC. It is translated as CATSVQGIGEQFF.

The rearrangement uses TRBV28 and TRBJ1-1; D possibly corresponds to TRBD1 (6 bases). Germline CDR1 is MDHEN and CDR2 is SYDVKM. The ends were cut back, 6 bases at V and 0 bases at J, with 17 bases in the middle. This CDR3 region has 16 residues. The CDR3 loop reads CASRILQGDMNTEAFF. CDR3 sequence (DNA): TGTGCCAGCAGGATACTACAGGGAGACATGAACACTGAAGCTTTCTTT.

V usage is TRBV29-1 and J usage is TRBJ2-3, with TRBD2 matching over 7 bases. The CDR3 contains 15 residues. Trimming took 1 base from V and 2 from J; bases not matched to a gene: 6. Germline V CDR1 and CDR2: SQVTM, ANQGSEA. The CDR3 loop is CSVEVGREITDTQYF. CDR3 nucleotides: TGCAGCGTTGAAGTAGGGCGGGAGATCACAGATACGCAGTATTTT.

The CDR3 sequence: CAWRAGQGQETQYF. Written as DNA, the CDR3 is TGTGCCTGGAGAGCTGGACAGGGCCAAGAGACCCAGTACTTC. The chain links TRBV30 to TRBJ2-5; 8 bases line up with TRBD1. This CDR3 spans 14 amino acids. V trimming: 3 bases; J trimming: 1 base; junction bases outside the gene matches: 4. CDR1 GTSNPN and CDR2 SVGIG come from the germline V gene (reference sequence).

This chain joins TRBV30 and TRBJ2-7; maybe TRBD2 (6 bases). The CDR3 is 13 residues long. V was pared by 8 bases and J by 2 bases, with 16 bases between. Looked up from germline, CDR1 is GTSNPN and CDR2 is SVGIG (reference sequence). CDR3 sequence reads: CALQPPGAYEQYF. The CDR3 DNA is TGTGCCCTCCAGCCGCCGGGAGCCTACGAGCAGTACTTC.

This clone appeared once. DNA of the CDR3: TGCGCCAGCAGCCAAGATGCCGGTTCATTGAACACTGAAGCTTTCTTT. It yields the protein CASSQDAGSLNTEAFF. This chain uses TRBV4-3 with TRBJ1-1; D is unresolved. Germline loops: CDR1 LGHNA, CDR2 YSLEER. The ends were cut back, 0 bases at V and 0 bases at J, with 11 bases in the middle. The CDR3 extends over 16 amino acids.

The chain uses TRBV6-5 and TRBJ1-1, with D possibly being TRBD1 (5 bases). Trimming removed 7 bases from V and 4 bases from J, with 19 bases in between. This CDR3 has 15 residues. Germline-derived CDR1 and CDR2 are MNHEY and SVGAGI. CDR3 coding DNA: TGTGCCAGCACCCCAGTCCCAGCAGGGATCACTGAAGCTTTCTTT. This encodes CASTPVPAGITEAFF.